This T cell receptor beta chain was obtained from a study of blood T cells in healthy people across ages. About the research overall: Capturing about one barcoded beta molecule per two T cells was achieved by template switching.

The CDR3 is made up of 18 amino acids. Looked up from germline, CDR1 is MNHEY and CDR2 is SMNVEV (reference sequence). Deletions cut 4 bases from V and 1 base from J, with 17 bases between. A sample-barcoded 5' primer and a J-beta primer mix were used in a second PCR of about 7 to 11 cycles. TCRdb passed the 5' RACE reads through MiXCR, listing each CDR3 protein once. The sample holds about 1.8 million distinct CDR3 sequences, about 50% seen once. The TCR was taken from a woman between 40 and 50 years old in good health. Material: blood. The chain couples TRBV27 to TRBJ2-6; TRBD1 or TRBD2 may be the D gene (6 bases each). In DNA, the CDR3 is TGTGCCAGCAGTTCGATTGGGGGGCTAGGGTCTGGGGCCAACGTCCTGACTTTC. Its translation: CASSSIGGLGSGANVLTF.